This T cell receptor beta chain was observed in a study of blood T cell repertoires in COVID-19. Turning to the study itself: The study drew acute and convalescent COVID-19 samples from the United States, Italy and Spain.

The junction had 7 bases not matched to a gene; V was cut back by 5 bases and J by 5 bases. This CDR3 contains 14 residues. Germline V lookup: CDR1 MDHEN, CDR2 SYDVKM. In the authors' workflow: For nucleated cells, counts were estimated from reference gene primer amplification. Method: immunoSEQ multiplex PCR; TCRdb's copy keeps in-frame clones and lacks some. D and trimming were read from the DNA, whereas the V and J calls and clone size are those reported in that table. The sample has about 53,000 clones, around 82% seen once. The sequenced sample consisted of peripheral blood. This chain uses TRBV28 with TRBJ2-5; 8 bases agree with TRBD2. This TCR derives from a woman aged 60-75 years with acute or convalescent COVID-19. Written as DNA, the CDR3 is TGTGCCAGCAGTCCCTCGGGGGGGCAGGAGACCCAGTACTTC. Translating it yields CASSPSGGQETQYF.